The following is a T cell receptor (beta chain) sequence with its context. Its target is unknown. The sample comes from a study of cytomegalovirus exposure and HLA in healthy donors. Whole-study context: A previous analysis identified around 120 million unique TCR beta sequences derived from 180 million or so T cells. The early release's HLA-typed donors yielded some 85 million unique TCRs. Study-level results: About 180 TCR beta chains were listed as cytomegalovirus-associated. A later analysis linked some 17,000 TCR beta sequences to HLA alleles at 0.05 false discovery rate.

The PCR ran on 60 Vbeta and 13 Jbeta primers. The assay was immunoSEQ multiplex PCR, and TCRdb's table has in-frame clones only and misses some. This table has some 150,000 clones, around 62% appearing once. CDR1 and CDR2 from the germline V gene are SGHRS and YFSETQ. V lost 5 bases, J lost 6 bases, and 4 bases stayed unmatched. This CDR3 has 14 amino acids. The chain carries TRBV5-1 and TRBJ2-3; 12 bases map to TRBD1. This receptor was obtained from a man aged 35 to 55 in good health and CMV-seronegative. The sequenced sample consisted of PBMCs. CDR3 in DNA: TGCGCCAGCAGAGGGACAGGGGGCCATGATACGCAGTATTTT. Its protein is CASRGTGGHDTQYF.